This paragraph reports one T cell receptor delta chain. This clone was observed a few times. Its antigen is currently not known. Being one base from a much bigger clone, this may be a read error. The record originates from a study of gamma-delta T cells after stem cell transplantation (dated by TCRdb to the mid-2010s). Taken from the germline V gene, the CDR1 and CDR2 loops are GEAIGNYY and EKD. The CDR3 spans 24 residues, from the cysteine through the phenylalanine. Of the read, only the CDR3 DNA is kept; its 72 bases are in frame from base 1. Libraries were prepared through RT-PCR. The reads were generated on an Illumina MiSeq. Clonotypes were called again by TCRdb from the public reads via CATT, and duplicate nucleotide sequences were then merged into one entry. In all, the sample holds about 1,700 delta-chain clones, and approximately 15% of those were seen once. The top ten hold around 16% of the sample.

The origin of this receptor is a human donor. It is not recorded whose cells these are; they may come from a transplant donor. Rearrangement joined TRDV2 to TRDJ3; 10 junctional bases match TRDD3. Sequencing was done on a sample of gamma-delta T cells. The DNA is TGTGCCTGTGACACCGTACGTACGGTTTACACTGGGGGATCTAGCTCCTGGGGCACCCGACAGATGTTTTTC. This sequence encodes CACDTVRTVYTGGSSSWGTRQMFF.